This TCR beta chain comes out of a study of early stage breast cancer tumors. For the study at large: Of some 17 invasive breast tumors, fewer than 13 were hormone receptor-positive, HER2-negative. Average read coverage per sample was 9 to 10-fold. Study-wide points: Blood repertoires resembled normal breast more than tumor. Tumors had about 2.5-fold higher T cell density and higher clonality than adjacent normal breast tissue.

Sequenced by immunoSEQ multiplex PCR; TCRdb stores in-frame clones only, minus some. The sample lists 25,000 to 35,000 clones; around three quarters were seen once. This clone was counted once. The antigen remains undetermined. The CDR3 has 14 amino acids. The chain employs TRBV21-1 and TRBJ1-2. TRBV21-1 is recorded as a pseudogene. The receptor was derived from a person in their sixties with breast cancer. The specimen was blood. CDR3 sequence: CASSPGGHGFGYTF. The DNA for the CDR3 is TGTGCCAGCTCCCCCGGGGGTCATGGATTTGGCTACACCTTC.